What follows are 27 T cell receptor beta chains derived from one specimen sequenced in a study of brain metastases from non-small cell lung cancer (dated by TCRdb to between 2019 and 2020). Receptor amplification or capture employed the immunoSEQ multiplex PCR assay. The source is immuneACCESS, and TCRdb retained only in-frame sequences with V and J called. Part of the clones is not carried over; for the studies checked, unresolved V genes explain less than half of this, and the remainder is unexplained. The sample table lists thousands of clones, 88% of them with a count of one. Roughly 4.8% of the sample lies in the top ten. The sequencing sample was made of primary lung tumor tissue. The sample's cell subset or site label is to be understood as: primary lung tumor paired with brain metastasis. These receptors originate from a donor over 35 with non-small cell lung cancer.

V usage is TRBV5-4 and J usage is TRBJ2-2; no clear D. The CDR3 has 14 residues. CDR1 SGHNT and CDR2 YYREEE come from the germline V gene (reference sequence). V gave up 4 bases and J gave up 2 bases, with 9 bases separating them. The CDR3 loop is CASSPDHNTGELFF. The CDR3 coding sequence is TGTGCCAGCAGCCCGGACCATAACACCGGGGAGCTGTTTTTT.

This clone was seen only once. The chain uses TRBV5-1 and TRBJ2-7; D ambiguous. V lost 5 bases to trimming and J lost 1 base, with 16 bases between them. Germline assignment: CDR1 SGHRS and CDR2 YFSETQ. The CDR3 runs to 15 residues. The CDR3 nucleotides are TGCGCCAGCAGTTCCGGTCCGGACGCGTCCTACGAGCAGTACTTC. This codes for CASSSGPDASYEQYF.

The rearrangement links TRBV2 to TRBJ2-3; 13 bases map to TRBD2. The CDR3 runs to 17 residues. The V gene's germline CDR1 is SNHLY and CDR2 FYNNEI. Unmatched junction bases numbered 8, after V lost 6 bases and J lost 2 bases. The CDR3 spells CASSAGLAGPNTDTQYF. The CDR3 DNA sequence: TGTGCCAGCAGCGCGGGACTAGCGGGACCAAACACAGATACGCAGTATTTT.

The V and J genes are TRBV27 and TRBJ2-3, with 10 bases aligning to TRBD2. V gave up 3 bases and J gave up 1 base; unmatched junction bases: 10. The CDR3 sequence is 18 residues long. Germline CDR1 MNHEY, CDR2 SMNVEV (reference sequence). CDR3 in DNA: TGTGCCAGCAGTTTCCTCCCTAGCGGGGGCGGCGGCACAGATACGCAGTATTTT. Residues: CASSFLPSGGGGTDTQYF.

The chain links TRBV7-9 to TRBJ2-3; D gene ambiguous. The CDR3 is 14 residues long. Trimming took off 3 bases at V and 7 bases at J, with 14 bases between the two ends. From germline, CDR1 is SEHNR and CDR2 FQNEAQ (reference sequence). The CDR3 region has the DNA TGTGCCAGCAGCTTGGTGGCGGAAACAAATACGCAGTATTTT. This sequence encodes CASSLVAETNTQYF.

Of note for this clone: One end of the junction varies from germline; a read error may be responsible. The sample holds other DNA sequences that translate to the same CDR3. J is TRBJ1-1 and V is TRBV27; 11 nucleotides line up with TRBD1. The CDR3 is 15 residues long. The germline V gene encodes CDR1 MNHEY and CDR2 SMNVEV (reference sequence). The CDR3 DNA follows: TGTGCCAGTAGTTTATCGAGGCCGGGACAGGGGGGGGCTTTCTTT. Encoded protein: CASSLSRPGQGGAFF.

The chain recombines TRBV4-1 with TRBJ2-4; D perhaps matches TRBD1 (6 bases). The CDR3 length is 15 residues. Germline V gene lookup returns CDR1 MGHRA and CDR2 YSYEKL. V lost 1 base and J lost 3, with 10 bases in between. This chain's CDR3 is CASSQVGAGKNIQYF. The CDR3 DNA follows: TGCGCCAGCAGCCAAGTGGGGGCCGGCAAAAACATTCAGTACTTC.

The J gene is TRBJ1-5, the V gene TRBV27, with 8 bases aligning to TRBD1. The CDR3 has 14 amino acids. The V gene's germline CDR1 is MNHEY and CDR2 SMNVEV (reference sequence). The trim removed 6 bases at V and 7 bases at J, leaving 8 bases unmatched. CDR3 nucleotide sequence: TGTGCCAGCAGCTGGACAGGGTTTGAGCAGCCCCAGCATTTT. Amino acids: CASSWTGFEQPQHF.

The V gene is TRBV10-3, the J gene TRBJ1-1, with 7 positions matching TRBD1. Germline V gene data show CDR1 as ENHRY and CDR2 as SYGVKD. The CDR3 runs to 14 residues. V shed 8 bases, J shed 4 bases, and the junction held 10 bases outside the gene matches. CDR3 sequence: CAIGRGDGGTEAFF. In DNA form, the CDR3 reads TGTGCCATCGGCAGGGGGGATGGGGGCACTGAAGCTTTCTTT.

The chain links TRBV28 to TRBJ1-3; TRBD1 agrees at 8 bases. The junction had 5 bases not matched to a gene; V was cut back by 6 bases and J by 4 bases. In germline, CDR1 is MDHEN, CDR2 SYDVKM. This CDR3 has 14 residues. CDR3 amino acids: CASSRGQDGNTIYF. For the CDR3, the DNA is TGTGCCAGCAGCCGGGGACAGGACGGAAACACCATATATTTT. The whole variable domain, remainder taken from reference TRBV28 and TRBJ1-3, is DVKVTQSSRYLVKRTGEKVFLECVQDMDHENMFWYRQDPGLGLRLIYFSYDVKMKEKGDIPEGYSVSREKKERFSLILESASTNQTSMYLCASSRGQDGNTIYFGEGSWLTVV.

This clone is a singleton in its sample. The chain carries TRBV6-5 and TRBJ2-1; TRBD1 aligns across 10 bases. There are 15 residues in the CDR3. The junction had 7 bases not matched to a gene; V was cut back by 6 bases and J by 5 bases. CDR1 and CDR2 (germline): MNHEY, SVGAGI. The CDR3 DNA sequence: TGTGCCAGCAGACGACAGGGGGCTGGGAACAATGAGCAGTTCTTC. It yields the protein CASRRQGAGNNEQFF.

Worth noting for this clone: The junction differs from germline at one of its ends, possibly a read error. V usage is TRBV5-8 and J usage is TRBJ1-1; D might be TRBD1 (6 bases). The CDR3 spans 11 residues. Per germline, CDR1 SGHTS and CDR2 YDEGEE. The CDR3 loop is CARDRDTEVFF. CDR3 sequence (DNA): TGTGCCAGGGATAGGGACACTGAAGTTTTCTTT.

This clone was counted a single time. The V and J genes are TRBV4-2 and TRBJ1-1; TRBD1 matches 10 bases. V was pared by 5 bases and J by 5 bases, with 11 bases of the junction left unmatched. The CDR3 runs to 16 residues. CDR1 LGHNA and CDR2 YNFKEQ come from the germline V gene. The DNA of the CDR3 is TGTGCCAGCAGCAGCCGGGACAGGGGCCAGGGGACTGAAGCTTTCTTT. It yields the protein CASSSRDRGQGTEAFF.

V usage is TRBV24-1 and J usage is TRBJ2-2; D call uncertain. Trimming left V 5 bases short and J 4 bases short, with 10 bases between. Germline loops: CDR1 KGHDR, CDR2 SFDVKD. CDR3 length: 14 residues. CDR3 loop: CATSAWGTTGELFF. CDR3 nucleotides: TGTGCCACCAGTGCTTGGGGTACCACCGGGGAGCTGTTTTTT.

J is TRBJ1-1 and V is TRBV29-1; D unresolved. CDR1 SQVTM and CDR2 ANQGSEA come from the germline V gene. V shed 5 bases and J shed 0 bases, with 10 bases lying between them. CDR3 size: 13 residues. The CDR3 is CSVMEAMNTEAFF. For the CDR3, the DNA is TGCAGCGTTATGGAGGCGATGAACACTGAAGCTTTCTTT.

The chain employs TRBV18 and TRBJ1-1; D call uncertain. CDR3 length equals 14 residues. Germline V gene lookup returns CDR1 KGHSH and CDR2 LQKENI. With 1 base removed from V and 3 bases from J, the gap between germline ends came to 9 bases. The CDR3 sequence is CASSPRGPDTEAFF. The DNA for the CDR3 is TGTGCCAGCTCACCACGGGGTCCGGACACTGAAGCTTTCTTT.

The chain links TRBV28 to TRBJ1-5, with D unresolved. V lost 5 bases and J 5 bases, leaving 13 bases between the germline ends. The length of the CDR3 is 14 residues. Germline assignment: CDR1 MDHEN and CDR2 SYDVKM. The CDR3 is CASSAGYLDQPQHF. The CDR3 coding sequence is TGTGCCAGCAGTGCCGGTTATCTAGATCAGCCCCAGCATTTT.

The chain joins TRBV2 to TRBJ1-2; a possible D gene is TRBD1 (5 bases). V lost 7 bases, J lost 5 bases, and 23 bases lay in between. The germline V gene encodes CDR1 SNHLY and CDR2 FYNNEI. This CDR3 is 16 amino acids long. The CDR3 spells CASTGPWGREGYGYTF. The CDR3 bases are TGTGCCAGCACCGGGCCCTGGGGGAGAGAGGGGTATGGCTACACCTTC. Looking up the rest from reference TRBV2 and TRBJ1-2 gives the full variable domain: EPEVTQTPSHQVTQMGQEVILRCVPISNHLYFYWYRQILGQKVEFLVSFYNNEISEKSEIFDDQFSVERPDGSNFTLKIRSTKLEDSAMYFCASTGPWGREGYGYTFGSGTRLTVV.

This chain uses TRBV14 with TRBJ1-6, with TRBD1 identical over 7 bases. Trimming at V came to 4 bases and at J to 7 bases, leaving 4 bases not matched to a gene. CDR1 is SGHDN, CDR2 FVKESK, per germline. This CDR3 region has 14 residues. This CDR3 reads CASSPGTENSPLHF. CDR3 sequence (DNA): TGTGCCAGCAGCCCCGGGACAGAGAATTCACCCCTCCACTTT.

In its sample, this clone was seen a few times. The J gene is TRBJ2-3, the V gene TRBV11-3, with 9 bases identical to TRBD2. The CDR3 has 16 residues. Germline assignment: CDR1 SGHNT and CDR2 YENEEA. The V segment lost 3 bases and the J segment 4 bases; nucleotides outside the gene matches: 8. CDR3 nucleotides: TGTGCCAGCAGCTTGGGCGGGAGGGGTAGCCCAGATACGCAGTATTTT. It codes for CASSLGGRGSPDTQYF. The full variable domain, with the rest looked up from reference TRBV11-3 and TRBJ2-3, is EAGVVQSPRYKIIEKKQPVAFWCNPISGHNTLYWYLQNLGQGPELLIRYENEEAVDDSQLPKDRFSAERLKGVDSTLKIQPAELGDSAVYLCASSLGGRGSPDTQYFGPGTRLTVL.

This clone has just a few counts. This chain uses TRBV5-1 with TRBJ2-1, with 8 positions matching TRBD2. Germline lookup yields CDR1 SGHRS and CDR2 YFSETQ. The CDR3 runs 14 residues. V lost 3 bases and J lost 6; bases outside the gene matches: 5. DNA of the CDR3: TGCGCCAGCAGCTCTGGGACTAGTTTCAATGAGCAGTTCTTC. This codes for CASSSGTSFNEQFF.

The rearrangement uses TRBV5-6 and TRBJ1-1; no clear D. Trimming took off 3 bases at V and 7 bases at J, with 16 bases between the two ends. The CDR3 is 14 amino acids. Germline CDR1 and CDR2: SGHDT and YYEEEE. The CDR3 nucleotides read TGTGCCAGCAGCTCGGCGAGGCAGACGGATGAAGCTTTCTTT. Protein: CASSSARQTDEAFF. Combining the CDR3 with reference TRBV5-6 and TRBJ1-1 gives the whole variable domain DAGVTQSPTHLIKTRGQQVTLRCSPKSGHDTVSWYQQALGQGPQFIFQYYEEEERQRGNFPDRFSGHQFPNYSSELNVNALLLGDSALYLCASSSARQTDEAFFGQGTRLTVV.

The table lists this clone with a few counts. The chain combines TRBV12-3 or TRBV12-4 with TRBJ2-7, with D possibly TRBD1 on 5 matching bases. The CDR3 sequence is 13 residues long. V lost 9 bases to trimming and J lost 2 bases, with 14 bases between them. In DNA form, the CDR3 reads TGTGCCAGTGGAGACAGCCTTACCTACGAGCAGTACTTC. This gives the protein CASGDSLTYEQYF.

The gene calls are TRBV2 and TRBJ1-4, with 7 bases identical to TRBD1. With V trimmed by 6 bases and J by 0 bases, 4 bases remained unmatched. Germline CDR1 and CDR2: SNHLY and FYNNEI. The length of the CDR3 is 15 residues. The CDR3 region has the DNA TGTGCCAGCAGGGACAGGAAAACAACTAATGAAAAACTGTTTTTT. This gives the protein CASRDRKTTNEKLFF. Complete variable domain (other parts from reference TRBV2 and TRBJ1-4): EPEVTQTPSHQVTQMGQEVILRCVPISNHLYFYWYRQILGQKVEFLVSFYNNEISEKSEIFDDQFSVERPDGSNFTLKIRSTKLEDSAMYFCASRDRKTTNEKLFFGSGTQLSVL.

The chain links TRBV5-5 to TRBJ2-7, with D possibly TRBD1 on 5 matching bases. The germline V gene encodes CDR1 SGHKS and CDR2 YYEKEE (reference sequence). The CDR3 totals 15 residues. V was pared by 0 bases and J by 4 bases, with 14 bases between. The CDR3 loop reads CASSLEGQVHYEQYF. DNA for the CDR3: TGTGCCAGCAGCTTGGAGGGGCAGGTACATTACGAGCAGTACTTC.

The J gene is TRBJ2-3, the V gene TRBV23-1; 9 bases agree with TRBD1. TRBV23-1 carries the ORF label, with uncertain function. The length of the CDR3 is 13 residues. V shed 9 bases, J shed 5 bases, and the junction held 6 bases outside the gene matches. The CDR3: CASGQGTRDTQYF. The CDR3 region has the DNA TGCGCCAGTGGACAGGGGACAAGAGATACGCAGTATTTT.

Remarks on this clone: At the DNA level, this CDR3 is encoded by other sequences in the same sample as well. The rearrangement joins TRBV18 to TRBJ2-2; TRBD1 matches at 10 bases. Trimming cost V 3 bases and J 4 bases; bases outside gene matches: 8. Germline V gene sequence: CDR1 KGHSH, CDR2 LQKENI. The CDR3 is made up of 17 amino acids. CDR3 residues: CASSPSGTGDLTGELFF. CDR3 bases: TGTGCCAGCTCACCGTCCGGGACAGGGGACCTCACCGGGGAGCTGTTTTTT. The variable domain in full, with the rest retrieved from reference TRBV18 and TRBJ2-2, is NAGVMQNPRHLVRRRGQEARLRCSPMKGHSHVYWYRQLPEEGLKFMVYLQKENIIDESGMPKERFSAEFPKEGPSILRIQQVVRGDSAAYFCASSPSGTGDLTGELFFGEGSRLTVL.